This T cell receptor beta chain was identified in a study of post-analysis software for immune sequencing data. Looking at the study overall: Disease courses included relapsing-remitting, secondary progressive and progressive-relapsing multiple sclerosis. Study-level results: In patients, roughly five TRBV segments were more frequent than in controls, with TRBV5-6, TRBV5-1 and TRBV20-1 among them. Same-batch samples co-clustered strongly by F measure. Multiple sclerosis patients showed significantly lower normalized Chao1 diversity than controls did.

Between the trimmed V and J ends, which lost 4 bases and 4 bases, there was a span of 13 bases. The CDR3 extends over 14 amino acids. CDR1 and CDR2 (germline): PRHDT, FYEKMQ (reference sequence). Points on this clonotype: As yet, its antigen is unknown.

TCR beta cDNA libraries had unique molecular identifiers. It was from about 0.94 to 9.7 million T cells that about 540,000 cDNA molecules came. TCRdb itself ran the PCR reads through MiXCR, one entry per CDR3 protein. The repertoire includes 600,000 to 750,000 distinct CDR3 sequences, 55% to 60% of them detected once, and around 11% sits in the top ten. The chain combines TRBV13 with TRBJ1-2, with D unresolved. The source material was blood. The TCR comes from a girl aged 2 to 9 with multiple sclerosis. CDR3 sequence reads: CASSWTRSRYGYTF. CDR3 bases: TGTGCCAGCAGCTGGACTCGAAGCCGCTATGGCTACACCTTC.